The 26 T cell receptor beta chains below all came from one sample that was sequenced in a study of beta chain features in type 1 diabetes. The study reverse transcribed the entire isolated RNA, so it sequenced expressed TCRB transcripts. Sequencing used immunoSEQ multiplex PCR; TCRdb keeps in-frame clones, though not all of them. This sample carries 130,000 to 150,000 clones, 10% of them seen once, and the ten largest clones take approximately 1.3%. The material sequenced was naive CD4+ T cells from blood. The receptors derive from a young man in good health.

The CDR3 is CASSVGGSSYNEQFF. CDR3 bases: TGTGCCAGCAGTGTTGGGGGGAGCTCCTACAATGAGCAGTTCTTC. V usage is TRBV25-1 and J usage is TRBJ2-1; tentative D call: TRBD2 (6 bases). The CDR3 is 15 residues long. Trimming removed 4 bases from V and 0 bases from J, with 10 bases in between. Germline-derived CDR1 and CDR2 are MGHDK and SYGVNS. Full variable domain (rest looked up from reference TRBV25-1 and TRBJ2-1): EADIYQTPRYLVIGTGKKITLECSQTMGHDKMYWYQQDPGMELHLIHYSYGVNSTEKGDLSSESTVSRIRTEHFPLTLESARPSHTSQYLCASSVGGSSYNEQFFGPGTRLTVL.

The gene calls are TRBV4-1 and TRBJ2-7; 7 bases are a match to TRBD1. The germline gives CDR1 MGHRA, CDR2 YSYEKL. The V gene end was trimmed by 5 bases and the J gene end by 2 bases; junction bases not matched to a gene: 9. CDR3 length: 15 residues. The CDR3 loop is CASSSDRVKTYEQYF. DNA for the CDR3: TGCGCCAGCAGCTCCGACAGGGTCAAAACCTACGAGCAGTACTTC.

The chain uses TRBV11-2 and TRBJ2-3; TRBD1 is a possible D gene (6 bases). Trimming cost V 5 bases and J 2 bases, with 11 bases left between them. Germline V gene sequence: CDR1 SGHAT, CDR2 FQNNGV. The CDR3 runs to 14 residues. The chain's CDR3 is CASSPRTDTDTQYF. The CDR3 nucleotides are TGTGCCAGCAGCCCTAGGACAGACACAGATACGCAGTATTTT.

The DNA for the CDR3 is TGTGCCAGCAGCGATCCGGGACAGGGCAACTCCTACGAGCAGTACTTC. Translating it yields CASSDPGQGNSYEQYF. The chain links TRBV10-3 to TRBJ2-7; 9 bases map to TRBD1. This CDR3 has 16 residues. V shed 10 bases and J 0 bases; nucleotides not matched to a gene: 13. CDR1 ENHRY and CDR2 SYGVKD come from the germline V gene.

This clone occurred many times. The gene calls are TRBV5-4 and TRBJ2-5; tentatively, D is TRBD1 (5 bases). In germline, CDR1 is SGHNT, CDR2 YYREEE (reference sequence). V was cut by 0 bases and J by 7 bases, with 10 bases left in between. This CDR3 contains 13 residues. The CDR3 reads CASSLGTTGTQYF. CDR3 bases: TGTGCCAGCAGCTTGGGTACCACAGGGACCCAGTACTTC.

In this sample, this clone turned up a few times. The V gene is TRBV7-8, the J gene TRBJ1-5, with 7 bases fitting TRBD1. J lost 5 bases, V lost 4 bases, and 11 bases had no gene match. The V gene's germline CDR1 is SGHVS and CDR2 FQNEAQ. The CDR3 totals 16 residues. CDR3: CASSSQGQPKYQPQHF. CDR3 DNA: TGTGCCAGCAGCTCCCAGGGACAGCCGAAATATCAGCCCCAGCATTTT.

This clone showed up just a few times. This chain uses TRBV7-2 with TRBJ2-5; 7 nucleotides match TRBD1. V lost 5 bases to trimming and J lost 5 bases; unmatched junction nucleotides: 11. The CDR3 is made up of 15 amino acids. Germline CDR1 and CDR2: SGHTA and FQGNSA. CDR3 amino acids: CASSGNTGVVETQYF. CDR3 nucleotides: TGTGCCAGCAGCGGGAACACAGGGGTGGTTGAGACCCAGTACTTC.

This chain connects TRBV19 to TRBJ1-5; the D gene is possibly TRBD1 (6 bases). The CDR3 is made up of 15 amino acids. V was shortened by 4 bases and J by 1 base, with 11 bases between the two germline ends. Per the germline V gene, CDR1 is LNHDA and CDR2 is SQIVND (reference sequence). CDR3: CASSTRDTSNQPQHF. The CDR3 coding sequence is TGTGCCAGTAGTACCCGGGACACCAGCAATCAGCCCCAGCATTTT.

The chain employs TRBV6-5 and TRBJ1-1, with 9 bases fitting TRBD1. Trimming removed 5 bases from V and 4 bases from J; junction bases left unmatched: 5. This CDR3 has 14 residues. Germline lookup yields CDR1 MNHEY and CDR2 SVGAGI. CDR3 region: CASSDRQGVTEAFF. The CDR3 DNA sequence: TGTGCCAGCAGTGACCGACAGGGGGTCACTGAAGCTTTCTTT.

This clone was recorded many times. The V call is TRBV6-6, the J call TRBJ2-5; tentatively, D is TRBD2 (5 bases). Between the trimmed V and J ends, which lost 2 bases and 3 bases, there was a span of 10 bases. The germline gives CDR1 MNHNY, CDR2 SVGAGI (reference sequence). There are 14 residues in the CDR3. CDR3 coding DNA: TGTGCCAGCAGTTACCGGGGAGACGAAGAGACCCAGTACTTC. This encodes CASSYRGDEETQYF.

The CDR3 loop is CASSESHSNQPQHF. CDR3 nucleotides: TGCGCCAGCAGTGAGTCCCATAGCAATCAGCCCCAGCATTTT. This chain uses TRBV10-2 with TRBJ1-5; no firm D call. Trimming left V 0 bases short and J 0 bases short, with 3 bases between. Germline CDR1 WSHSY, CDR2 SAAADI. CDR3 length: 14 amino acids.

This clone was detected many times. This chain connects TRBV29-1 to TRBJ2-7; the D gene is possibly TRBD2 (6 bases). The CDR3 runs to 13 residues. Trimming left V 2 bases short and J 5 bases short, with 13 bases between. CDR1 and CDR2 (germline): SQVTM, ANQGSEA. The CDR3 loop is CSVERLAGNEQYF. For the CDR3, the DNA is TGCAGCGTTGAAAGGTTGGCGGGGAACGAGCAGTACTTC.

This CDR3 reads CASRFRRTEYF. As DNA, the CDR3 is TGTGCCAGCAGGTTTAGGAGGACGGAGTATTTT. The chain couples TRBV27 to TRBJ2-3; weak D call: TRBD2 (5 bases). The V and J ends lost 6 bases and 13 bases respectively, with 14 bases between them. CDR1 and CDR2 from the germline V gene are MNHEY and SMNVEV (reference sequence). The CDR3 runs to 11 residues.

This rearrangement joins TRBV11-2 to TRBJ1-2, with 8 bases that match TRBD1. The CDR3 covers 18 residues. V shed 5 bases and J 4 bases; nucleotides not matched to a gene: 18. Germline V gene sequence: CDR1 SGHAT, CDR2 FQNNGV. CDR3 nucleotide sequence: TGTGCCAGCAGCCGTAGCTCTACAGGGGGGCCTCGGACCTATGGCTACACCTTC. As protein: CASSRSSTGGPRTYGYTF.

A few counts support this clone. The rearrangement links TRBV5-1 to TRBJ2-1; possibly TRBD2 for D (6 bases). Germline lookup yields CDR1 SGHRS and CDR2 YFSETQ. Between the trimmed V and J ends, which lost 0 bases and 0 bases, there was a span of 7 bases. The CDR3 length is 15 residues. The CDR3: CASSLDGGSYNEQFF. DNA of the CDR3: TGCGCCAGCAGCTTGGACGGGGGCTCCTACAATGAGCAGTTCTTC.

With regard to this clone: Additional DNA sequences in this sample encode the identical CDR3. The genes are TRBV5-1 and TRBJ2-1, with 11 bases lining up with TRBD1. Germline V gene data show CDR1 as SGHRS and CDR2 as YFSETQ. The trim removed 3 bases at V and 4 bases at J, leaving 3 bases unmatched. The CDR3 is 15 residues long. Here the CDR3 reads CASSSGQGAYNEQFF. The CDR3 nucleotides are TGCGCCAGCAGCTCCGGACAGGGGGCGTACAATGAGCAGTTCTTC.

This clone was picked up many times. The gene calls are TRBV9 and TRBJ2-3; D perhaps matches TRBD1 (6 bases). CDR1 and CDR2 from the germline V gene are SGDLS and YYNGEE. This CDR3 contains 12 residues. The V gene lost 4 bases and the J gene lost 6 bases, with 9 bases spanning the gap. DNA of the CDR3: TGTGCCAGCAGCATCACAGGGGATACGCAGTATTTT. Translation: CASSITGDTQYF.

This clone came up a few times. The chain links TRBV28 to TRBJ1-5, with 8 positions matching TRBD1. This CDR3 is built from 16 residues. V gave up 5 bases and J gave up 0 bases; unmatched junction bases: 6. CDR1 MDHEN and CDR2 SYDVKM come from the germline V gene. The CDR3 region is CASSLDRGYSNQPQHF. The CDR3 nucleotides read TGTGCCAGCAGTCTCGACAGGGGATATAGCAATCAGCCCCAGCATTTT.

The chain is built from TRBV30 and TRBJ2-2; D possibly corresponds to TRBD1 (5 bases). Trimming removed 3 bases from V and 1 base from J, with 6 bases in between. The germline gives CDR1 GTSNPN, CDR2 SVGIG (reference sequence). The CDR3 is 13 amino acids. CDR3 DNA: TGTGCCTGGAGCCAGGGGAACACCGGGGAGCTGTTTTTT. It translates to CAWSQGNTGELFF. Full variable domain (missing parts from reference TRBV30 and TRBJ2-2): SQTIHQWPATLVQPVGSPLSLECTVEGTSNPNLYWYRQAAGRGLQLLFYSVGIGQISSEVPQNLSASRPQDRQFILSSKKLLLSDSGFYLCAWSQGNTGELFFGEGSRLTVL.

The chain carries TRBV29-1 and TRBJ2-7; D is unresolved. V was clipped by 6 bases and J by 2 bases, with 11 bases between them. Germline V CDR1 and CDR2: SQVTM, ANQGSEA. The CDR3 is made up of 12 amino acids. The CDR3 here is CSVTVATYEQYF. In nucleotides, the CDR3 is TGCAGCGTAACCGTGGCCACCTACGAGCAGTACTTC.

Only a few counts were recorded for this clone. This chain uses TRBV28 with TRBJ1-6; the D is unclear. In germline, CDR1 is MDHEN, CDR2 SYDVKM. V was clipped by 6 bases and J by 7 bases, with 19 bases between them. CDR3 length: 16 amino acids. CDR3 sequence reads: CASSLDPPRGNSPLHF. As DNA, the CDR3 is TGTGCCAGCAGCTTAGACCCGCCCCGGGGAAATTCACCCCTCCACTTT.

This clone was counted between two and nine times. The chain uses TRBV6-6 and TRBJ1-2, with D uncertain. The germline gives CDR1 MNHNY, CDR2 SVGAGI (reference sequence). V shed 5 bases and J shed 7 bases, with 11 bases lying between them. This CDR3 has 12 residues. The CDR3 spells CASSASRVGYTF. The CDR3 coding sequence is TGTGCCAGCAGTGCGTCCCGTGTTGGCTACACCTTC.

The gene calls are TRBV5-8 and TRBJ1-2; 7 bases align to TRBD1. The CDR3 has 15 amino acids. Trimming removed 4 bases from V and 7 bases from J; junction bases left unmatched: 13. Germline-derived CDR1 and CDR2 are SGHTS and YDEGEE. The CDR3: CASSPNRGGHSGYTF. CDR3 bases: TGTGCCAGCAGCCCGAACAGGGGAGGTCATTCTGGCTACACCTTC.

The table lists this clone with a few counts. The rearrangement links TRBV18 to TRBJ2-2; 11 bases are shared with TRBD1. The trim removed 3 bases at V and 7 bases at J, leaving 4 bases unmatched. Germline CDR1 and CDR2: KGHSH and LQKENI. The CDR3 has 15 residues. The CDR3 sequence: CASSPWTGGVGELFF. CDR3 DNA sequence: TGTGCCAGCTCACCGTGGACAGGGGGCGTCGGGGAGCTGTTTTTT.

The count of this clone is one. The chain has TRBV7-6 and TRBJ2-3; D perhaps matches TRBD1 (6 bases). CDR1 and CDR2 from the germline V gene are SGHVS and FNYEAQ. The CDR3 covers 15 residues. The V gene lost 1 base and the J gene lost 1 base, with 9 bases spanning the gap. CDR3 amino acids: CASSLVPGGTDTQYF. CDR3 sequence (DNA): TGTGCCAGCAGCTTAGTGCCAGGGGGCACAGATACGCAGTATTTT. Looking up the rest from reference TRBV7-6 and TRBJ2-3 gives the full variable domain: GAGVSQSPRYKVTKRGQDVALRCDPISGHVSLYWYRQALGQGPEFLTYFNYEAQQDKSGLPNDRFSAERPEGSISTLTIQRTEQRDSAMYRCASSLVPGGTDTQYFGPGTRLTVL.

In this sample, this clone turned up a few times. V usage is TRBV7-8 and J usage is TRBJ2-3; weak D call: TRBD1 (5 bases). This CDR3 spans 12 amino acids. V lost 5 bases, J lost 6 bases, and 9 bases lay in between. The germline V gene encodes CDR1 SGHVS and CDR2 FQNEAQ. The CDR3 DNA follows: TGTGCCAGCAGCGTAGGGGCGGATACGCAGTATTTT. Translating it yields CASSVGADTQYF.